This entry features one T cell receptor (beta chain) sequence. The sample belongs to a study of blood T cell repertoires in COVID-19. Study information: There were acute and convalescent COVID-19 samples, and they came from the United States, Italy and Spain. T cells, B-cell-depleted T cells, or PBMCs supplied cDNA or gDNA.

V was cut by 6 bases and J by 6 bases, with 9 bases left in between. This CDR3 is 11 amino acids long. Original data processing: Amplification with reference gene primers provided the estimates of nucleated cell counts. The table came from immunoSEQ multiplex PCR; TCRdb's copy has only in-frame clones and leaves some out. Clone size and V and J calls were adopted from that table, with D and trimming inferred from the DNA. There are roughly 350,000 clones in the sample; approximately 87% occur only once, and 3% to 4% lies in the top ten. Sequencing was performed on peripheral blood. The genes are TRBV12-3 or TRBV12-4 and TRBJ2-7; weak D call: TRBD1 (6 bases). The sequence was obtained from a woman between 45 and 65 years old with active or convalescent COVID-19. CDR3 residues: CASSRGREQYF. The CDR3 nucleotides read TGTGCCAGCAGCAGGGGCCGCGAGCAGTACTTC.